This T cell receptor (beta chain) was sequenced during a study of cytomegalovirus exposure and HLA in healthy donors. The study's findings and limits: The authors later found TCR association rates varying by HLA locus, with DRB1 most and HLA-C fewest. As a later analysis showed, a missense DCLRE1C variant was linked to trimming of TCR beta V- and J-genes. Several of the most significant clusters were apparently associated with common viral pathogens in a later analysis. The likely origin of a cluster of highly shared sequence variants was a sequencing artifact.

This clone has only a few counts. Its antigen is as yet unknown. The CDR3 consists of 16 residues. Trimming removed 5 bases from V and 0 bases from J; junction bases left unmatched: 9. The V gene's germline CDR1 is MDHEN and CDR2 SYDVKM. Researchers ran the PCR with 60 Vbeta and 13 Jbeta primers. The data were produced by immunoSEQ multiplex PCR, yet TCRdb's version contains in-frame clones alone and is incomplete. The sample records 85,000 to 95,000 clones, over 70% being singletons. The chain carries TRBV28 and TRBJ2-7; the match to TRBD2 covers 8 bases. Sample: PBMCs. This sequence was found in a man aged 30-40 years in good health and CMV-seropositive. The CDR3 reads CASSTNGRVSSYEQYF. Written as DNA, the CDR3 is TGTGCCAGCAGTACAAACGGGAGGGTAAGCTCCTACGAGCAGTACTTC. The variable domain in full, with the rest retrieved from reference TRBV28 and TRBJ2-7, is DVKVTQSSRYLVKRTGEKVFLECVQDMDHENMFWYRQDPGLGLRLIYFSYDVKMKEKGDIPEGYSVSREKKERFSLILESASTNQTSMYLCASSTNGRVSSYEQYFGPGTRLTVT.